The rows below give T cell receptor beta chains drawn from one sample of a study of T cell changes during pregnancy in multiple sclerosis. The method was immunoSEQ multiplex PCR; TCRdb's version includes in-frame clones alone and lacks a portion of them. The sample holds tens of thousands of clones, roughly nine tenths seen once. The sequenced sample was peripheral blood, obtained in the first trimester of pregnancy. These receptors were obtained from a female donor in good health, enrolled as a control in a pregnancy study. Each CDR3 is given with its conserved first and last residue. D genes are given only for firm matches. Size is omitted from some rows. Given values are once, few, many or a class for expanded clones.

d_gene | j_gene | v_gene | abundance | CDR3aa | CDR3nt
TRBD2 | TRBJ2-1 | TRBV27 | . | CASSLWGVAGANEQFF | TGTGCCAGCAGTTTGTGGGGTGTAGCGGGAGCGAATGAGCAGTTCTTC
. | TRBJ2-3 | TRBV10-3 | . | CAISESMSSTDTQYF | TGTGCCATCAGTGAGTCAATGTCTAGCACAGATACGCAGTATTTT
. | TRBJ2-7 | TRBV15 | . | CATSRRDAGRGGRSSYEQYF | TGTGCCACCAGCAGAAGGGATGCAGGGCGCGGTGGGCGGAGCTCCTACGAGCAGTACTTC
TRBD1 | TRBJ1-1 | TRBV27 | . | CASRKQGARNTEAFF | TGTGCCAGCAGGAAACAGGGGGCGAGGAACACTGAAGCTTTCTTT
TRBD2 | TRBJ2-1 | TRBV13 | . | CASSFNGRYNEQFF | TGTGCCAGCAGCTTCAACGGGAGGTACAATGAGCAGTTCTTC
. | TRBJ2-1 | TRBV29-1 | . | CSVSSEIGSSYNEQFF | TGCAGCGTGAGCTCCGAAATCGGGTCCTCCTACAATGAGCAGTTCTTC
. | TRBJ2-7 | TRBV6-1 | . | CASSQASASSYEQYF | TGTGCCAGCAGCCAAGCGTCAGCCAGCTCCTACGAGCAGTACTTC
TRBD2 | TRBJ2-6 | TRBV10-3 | . | CAIRRGSAGDTGANVLTF | TGTGCCATCAGGCGGGGGTCGGCAGGAGATACTGGGGCCAACGTCCTGACTTTC
TRBD2 | TRBJ2-3 | TRBV5-1 | . | CASSLATSGISTDTQYF | TGCGCCAGCAGCTTGGCGACTAGCGGGATTTCCACAGATACGCAGTATTTT
TRBD2 | TRBJ2-7 | TRBV6-5 | . | CASSYSGGFYEQYF | TGTGCCAGCAGTTACTCCGGGGGGTTCTACGAGCAGTACTTC
. | TRBJ1-5 | TRBV19 | once | CASSIGVGQNQPQHF | TGTGCCAGTAGTATAGGGGTTGGGCAAAATCAGCCCCAGCATTTT